The 15 T cell receptor beta chains listed next were all sequenced from one sample in a study of shared clonotypes between healthy human individuals. TCRdb's copy holds only in-frame clones and misses some; the assay was immunoSEQ multiplex PCR. This table has approximately 2.5 million clones, roughly 93% appearing once. Sequencing was carried out using naive CD4+ T cells from PBMCs. Stated subset: CD45RA+ positively selected. All receptors derive from a man younger than 30 in good health. Some clones in this sample may be carry-over from other donors' samples.

The chain has TRBV5-5 and TRBJ2-7; 8 nucleotides agree with TRBD1. Germline V lookup: CDR1 SGHKS, CDR2 YYEKEE (reference sequence). The CDR3 extends over 14 amino acids. With V trimmed by 4 bases and J by 2 bases, 5 bases remained unmatched. The CDR3 here is CASSRQGQAYEQYF. The DNA for the CDR3 is TGTGCCAGCAGCAGACAGGGACAGGCCTACGAGCAGTACTTC.

The J gene is TRBJ1-4, the V gene TRBV9; the match to TRBD1 covers 10 bases. This CDR3 has 16 residues. With 4 bases clipped from V and 5 bases from J, the junction kept 8 bases outside the gene matches. Germline V gives CDR1 SGDLS, CDR2 YYNGEE. CDR3 DNA: TGTGCCAGCAGCACTACCAGGGGACAGGGGAATGAAAAACTGTTTTTT. Translating it yields CASSTTRGQGNEKLFF.

The chain uses TRBV10-1 and TRBJ2-3; 11 bases agree with TRBD2. CDR1 and CDR2 (germline): WNHNN, SYGVQD (reference sequence). J gave up 4 bases and V 0 bases, and 3 bases lay outside the gene matches. The CDR3 consists of 16 residues. CDR3 nucleotide sequence: TGCGCCAGCAGTGAGTCACTAGCGGGAGCGGCAGATACGCAGTATTTT. Translation gives CASSESLAGAADTQYF.

V is TRBV7-3 and J is TRBJ1-5; possible D gene TRBD1, 5 bases. V was shortened by 2 bases and J by 9 bases, with 11 bases between the two germline ends. The CDR3 loop spans 13 amino acids. Germline V gene sequence: CDR1 SGHTA, CDR2 FQGTGA. CDR3 region: CASSLGGFAPQHF. CDR3 sequence (DNA): TGTGCCAGCAGCTTAGGGGGATTTGCGCCCCAGCATTTT.

This clone came up once. The V call is TRBV12-5, the J call TRBJ1-2; TRBD1 might be the D (5 bases). The germline CDR1 and CDR2 sequences are LGHNT and FRNRAP. V was clipped by 8 bases and J by 8 bases, with 12 bases between them. The CDR3 is 11 amino acids. CDR3 region: CASWGSVGYTF. The CDR3 region has the DNA TGTGCTAGTTGGGGGAGTGTAGGCTACACCTTC.

This clone was recorded a few times. The chain has TRBV18 and TRBJ1-1; a possible D gene is TRBD1 (5 bases). In germline, CDR1 is KGHSH, CDR2 LQKENI. CDR3 length: 13 amino acids. The V and J ends lost 3 bases and 3 bases respectively, with 8 bases between them. As DNA, the CDR3 is TGTGCCAGCTCACCGACAGTGGACACTGAAGCTTTCTTT. Translation gives CASSPTVDTEAFF. Full variable domain (rest looked up from reference TRBV18 and TRBJ1-1): NAGVMQNPRHLVRRRGQEARLRCSPMKGHSHVYWYRQLPEEGLKFMVYLQKENIIDESGMPKERFSAEFPKEGPSILRIQQVVRGDSAAYFCASSPTVDTEAFFGQGTRLTVV.

This clone came up once. The chain links TRBV7-2 to TRBJ1-2; 7 positions agree with TRBD1. The V gene end was trimmed by 7 bases and the J gene end by 4 bases; junction bases not matched to a gene: 9. CDR1 and CDR2 (germline): SGHTA, FQGNSA. The CDR3 runs to 14 residues. The CDR3 DNA reads TGTGCCAGCACCACCGCGACAGGGACCTATGGCTACACCTTC. It codes for CASTTATGTYGYTF. Full variable domain (remainder filled in from reference TRBV7-2 and TRBJ1-2): GAGVSQSPSNKVTEKGKDVELRCDPISGHTALYWYRQSLGQGLEFLIYFQGNSAPDKSGLPSDRFSAERTGGSVSTLTIQRTQQEDSAVYLCASTTATGTYGYTFGSGTRLTVV.

V is TRBV7-9 and J is TRBJ2-5; D possibly uses TRBD1 or TRBD2 (5 bases each). CDR3 length equals 10 residues. Germline assignment: CDR1 SEHNR and CDR2 FQNEAQ (reference sequence). Trimming removed 5 bases from V and 7 bases from J, with 5 bases in between. The CDR3 reads CASSGGTQYF. As DNA, the CDR3 is TGTGCCAGCAGCGGGGGGACCCAGTACTTC.

As concerns this clone: Other DNA sequences in the same sample also yield this CDR3. V gene TRBV5-1 combines with J gene TRBJ1-2; 7 positions agree with TRBD1. CDR1 is SGHRS and CDR2 is YFSETQ in the germline V gene. The CDR3 loop spans 13 amino acids. The J segment lost 2 bases and the V segment lost 4 bases, leaving 2 bases of the junction unmatched. The CDR3 nucleotides are TGCGCCAGCAGCCCGGACAGGAACTATGGCTACACCTTC. This gives the protein CASSPDRNYGYTF.

The chain combines TRBV15 with TRBJ1-1; 9 positions match TRBD1. CDR3 size: 19 residues. CDR1 and CDR2 (germline): LNHNV, YYDKDF (reference sequence). V shed 0 bases and J 1 base; nucleotides not matched to a gene: 12. CDR3 sequence (DNA): TGTGCCACCAGCAGAGACCGCAATCGACAGGGGGGTTGGAACACTGAAGCTTTCTTT. Its protein is CATSRDRNRQGGWNTEAFF.

The chain couples TRBV19 to TRBJ2-7; TRBD1 or TRBD2 may be the D gene (5 bases each). This CDR3 is built from 15 residues. The V gene lost 4 bases and the J gene lost 2 bases, with 15 bases spanning the gap. CDR1 and CDR2 from the germline V gene are LNHDA and SQIVND (reference sequence). The CDR3 DNA sequence: TGTGCCAGTAGTAACCGCCGGGACGGAGCCTACGAGCAGTACTTC. Its protein is CASSNRRDGAYEQYF.

The DNA of the CDR3 is TGTGCCAGCAGTTACTGGTCGGGAGGGCGGGATGAGCAGTTCTTC. This translates into CASSYWSGGRDEQFF. V usage is TRBV6-5 and J usage is TRBJ2-1, with 8 bases fitting TRBD2. In germline, CDR1 is MNHEY, CDR2 SVGAGI. This CDR3 is 15 amino acids long. The ends lost 1 base at V and 8 bases at J; junction bases unmatched: 7.

Details on this clone: The sample contains more than one DNA sequence encoding this CDR3. The CDR3, as DNA: TGTGCCAGCAGCCACAGGGGGGACTATGGCTACACCTTC. Translating gives CASSHRGDYGYTF. The genes are TRBV6-1 and TRBJ1-2; 8 nucleotides align to TRBD1. The CDR3 sequence is 13 residues long. Germline V gene lookup returns CDR1 MNHNS and CDR2 SASEGT. Losses at the gene ends were 6 bases for V and 3 bases for J; bases not matched to a gene: 3.

This clone was seen a handful of times. The genes are TRBV2 and TRBJ1-4, with 8 bases that match TRBD1. Germline assignment: CDR1 SNHLY and CDR2 FYNNEI. CDR3 length: 14 residues. The ends lost 6 bases at V and 8 bases at J; junction bases unmatched: 8. The CDR3 DNA is TGTGCCAGCAGGCAAGGACAGGGTCGGGAAAAACTGTTTTTT. Its protein is CASRQGQGREKLFF.

CDR3 nucleotide sequence: TGTGCCAGCAGCGTAGAACCCCCCAGGCTAGGCAATGAGCAGTTCTTC. It yields the protein CASSVEPPRLGNEQFF. V usage is TRBV9 and J usage is TRBJ2-1; D is unclear. Germline lookup yields CDR1 SGDLS and CDR2 YYNGEE. Trimming stripped 0 bases from V and 6 bases from J, with 16 bases between. The CDR3 runs 16 residues.